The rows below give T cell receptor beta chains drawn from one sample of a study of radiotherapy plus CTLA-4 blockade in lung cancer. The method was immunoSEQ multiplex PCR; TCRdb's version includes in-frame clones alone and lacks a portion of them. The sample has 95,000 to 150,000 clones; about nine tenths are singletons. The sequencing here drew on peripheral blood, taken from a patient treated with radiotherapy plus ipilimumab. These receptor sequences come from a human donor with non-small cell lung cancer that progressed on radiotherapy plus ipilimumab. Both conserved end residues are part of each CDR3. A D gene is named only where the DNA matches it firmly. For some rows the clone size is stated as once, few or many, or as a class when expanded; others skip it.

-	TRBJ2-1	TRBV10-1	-	CASSGPSLYNEQFF	TGCGCCAGCAGTGGGCCATCCCTTTACAATGAGCAGTTCTTC
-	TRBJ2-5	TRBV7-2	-	CASSSGLVGTQYF	TGTGCCAGCAGCTCCGGACTGGTTGGGACCCAGTACTTC
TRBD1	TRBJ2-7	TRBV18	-	CASSRTTGTGGPYEQYF	TGTGCCAGCTCACGAACTACTGGGACAGGGGGACCCTACGAGCAGTACTTC
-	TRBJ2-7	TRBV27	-	CASSLINYGEQYF	TGTGCCAGCAGTTTGATCAACTACGGGGAGCAGTACTTC
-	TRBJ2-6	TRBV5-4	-	CASSLTGSGANVLTF	TGTGCCAGCAGCTTGACGGGATCTGGGGCCAACGTCCTGACTTTC
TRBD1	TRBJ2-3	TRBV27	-	CASSTGAPTDTQYF	TGTGCCAGCAGTACAGGGGCCCCCACAGATACGCAGTATTTT
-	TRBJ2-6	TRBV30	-	CAWSSGANVLTF	TGTGCCTGGAGCTCTGGGGCCAACGTCCTGACTTTC
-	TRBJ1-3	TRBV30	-	CAWTGGNTIYF	TGTGCCTGGACAGGGGGAAACACCATATATTTT
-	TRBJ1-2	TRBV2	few	CASSEIGPILGYTF	TGTGCCAGCAGTGAAATCGGACCTATACTTGGCTACACCTTC
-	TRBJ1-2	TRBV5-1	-	CASSTSGGGGYTF	TGCGCCAGCAGCACCTCCGGGGGCGGTGGCTACACCTTC
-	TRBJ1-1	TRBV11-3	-	CASSLVGINTEAFF	TGTGCCAGCAGCTTGGTAGGGATTAACACTGAAGCTTTCTTT
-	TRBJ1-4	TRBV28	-	CASTTYGAGEKLFF	TGTGCCAGCACCACTTACGGGGCGGGTGAAAAACTGTTTTTT
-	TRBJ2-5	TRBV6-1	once	CASGFLQETQYF	TGTGCCAGCGGTTTTCTCCAAGAGACCCAGTACTTC
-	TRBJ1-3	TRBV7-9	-	CASSPGTLSGNTIYF	TGTGCCAGCAGCCCCGGGACCCTCTCTGGAAACACCATATATTTT
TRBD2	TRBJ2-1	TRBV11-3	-	CASSLVLAEAEQFF	TGTGCCAGCAGCTTAGTACTAGCGGAAGCGGAGCAGTTCTTC
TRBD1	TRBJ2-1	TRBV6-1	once	CASSVDRAAVGNEQFF	TGTGCCAGCAGTGTCGACAGGGCCGCCGTCGGGAATGAGCAGTTCTTC
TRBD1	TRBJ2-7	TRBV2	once	CASSGKGQTLYEQYF	TGTGCCAGCAGTGGAAAGGGACAGACTTTATACGAGCAGTACTTC
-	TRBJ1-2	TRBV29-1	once	CSVEDPAGRYGYTF	TGCAGCGTTGAAGATCCTGCAGGGCGCTATGGCTACACCTTC
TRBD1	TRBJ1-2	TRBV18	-	CASSPASGQANYGYTF	TGTGCCAGCTCACCAGCTTCCGGACAGGCGAACTATGGCTACACCTTC
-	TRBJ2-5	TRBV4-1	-	CASSQARPGETQYF	TGCGCCAGCAGCCAAGCCAGACCGGGCGAGACCCAGTACTTC
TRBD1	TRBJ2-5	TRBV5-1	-	CASSLTTGTGDETQYF	TGCGCCAGCAGCTTGACCACCGGGACAGGGGACGAGACCCAGTACTTC
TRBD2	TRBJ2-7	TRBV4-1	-	CASSRLAFSYEQYF	TGCGCCAGCAGTAGACTAGCGTTTTCCTACGAGCAGTACTTC
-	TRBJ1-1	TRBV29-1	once	CSVANQDKRLSMNTEAFF	TGCAGCGTCGCTAACCAGGACAAACGGCTATCAATGAACACTGAAGCTTTCTTT
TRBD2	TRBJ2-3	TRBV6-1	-	CASSSGLVGADTQYF	TGTGCCAGCAGCTCCGGACTAGTCGGGGCAGATACGCAGTATTTT
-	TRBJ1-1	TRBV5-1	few	CASKREGQGGTEAFF	TGCGCCAGCAAAAGGGAAGGGCAAGGGGGCACTGAAGCTTTCTTT
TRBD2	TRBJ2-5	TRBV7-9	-	CASSSRGTSGMETQYF	TGTGCCAGCAGCTCTCGTGGGACTAGCGGGATGGAGACCCAGTACTTC
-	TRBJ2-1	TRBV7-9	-	CASSLGNEQFF	TGTGCCAGCAGCTTAGGGAATGAGCAGTTCTTC
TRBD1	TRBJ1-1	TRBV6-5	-	CASSGQGTEAFF	TGTGCCAGCAGCGGACAGGGGACTGAAGCTTTCTTT
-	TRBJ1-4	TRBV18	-	CASSPQGGGYEKLFF	TGTGCCAGCTCACCCCAGGGAGGCGGATATGAAAAACTGTTTTTT
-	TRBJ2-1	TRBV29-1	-	CSASGGTPYNEQFF	TGCAGCGCCTCCGGAGGGACACCTTACAATGAGCAGTTCTTC
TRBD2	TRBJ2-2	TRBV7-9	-	CASSRTSGRTGTGELFF	TGTGCCAGCAGCCGCACTAGCGGGAGGACGGGAACCGGGGAGCTGTTTTTT
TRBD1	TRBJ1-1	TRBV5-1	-	CASAPGTANTEAFF	TGCGCCAGCGCTCCGGGGACAGCGAACACTGAAGCTTTCTTT
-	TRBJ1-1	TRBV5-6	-	CASSLARKSEAFF	TGTGCCAGCAGCTTGGCCCGCAAGAGTGAAGCTTTCTTT
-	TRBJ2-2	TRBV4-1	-	CASSPIGQADGELFF	TGCGCCAGCAGCCCCATCGGCCAGGCCGACGGGGAGCTGTTTTTT
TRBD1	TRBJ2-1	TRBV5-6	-	CASSSGTGSPYNEQFF	TGTGCCAGCAGTTCCGGGACAGGATCTCCCTACAATGAGCAGTTCTTC
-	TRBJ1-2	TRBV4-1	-	CASSQDLGQRIYGYTF	TGCGCCAGCAGCCAAGATCTCGGACAGCGGATTTATGGCTACACCTTC
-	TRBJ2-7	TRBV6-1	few	CASSEYRGLFYEQYF	TGTGCCAGCAGTGAATATCGGGGATTATTCTACGAGCAGTACTTC
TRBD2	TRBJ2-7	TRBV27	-	CASSPAGGPSEQYF	TGTGCCAGCAGCCCAGCGGGAGGGCCCAGCGAGCAGTACTTC
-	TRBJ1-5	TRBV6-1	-	CASSGGVYGNQPQHF	TGTGCCAGCAGTGGGGGGGTCTACGGCAATCAGCCCCAGCATTTT
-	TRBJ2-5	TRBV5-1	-	CASSLEGRKETQYF	TGCGCCAGCAGCTTGGAGGGCAGGAAGGAGACCCAGTACTTC
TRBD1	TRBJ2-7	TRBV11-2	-	CASSLRQGYEQYF	TGTGCCAGCAGCTTACGACAGGGCTACGAGCAGTACTTC
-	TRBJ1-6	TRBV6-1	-	CASSELPAGGLFSPLHF	TGTGCCAGCAGTGAGCTGCCCGCGGGGGGTTTGTTTTCACCCCTCCACTTT
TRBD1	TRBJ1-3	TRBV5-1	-	CASSLFPRGPTGNTIYF	TGCGCCAGCAGCTTGTTCCCCAGGGGGCCCACTGGAAACACCATATATTTT
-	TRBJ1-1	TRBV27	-	CASSHGLAVPTEAFF	TGTGCCAGCAGTCATGGGTTAGCGGTCCCCACTGAAGCTTTCTTT
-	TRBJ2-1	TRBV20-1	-	CSARVVEQFF	TGCAGTGCTAGGGTAGTTGAGCAGTTCTTC
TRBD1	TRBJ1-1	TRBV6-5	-	CASRTGLSTEAFF	TGTGCCAGCAGGACAGGGTTGAGCACTGAAGCTTTCTTT
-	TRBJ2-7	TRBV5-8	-	CASSPFYEQYF	TGTGCCAGCAGCCCTTTTTACGAGCAGTACTTC
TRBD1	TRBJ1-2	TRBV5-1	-	CASSWEGTAVGYTF	TGCGCCAGCAGCTGGGAGGGGACAGCGGTTGGCTACACCTTC
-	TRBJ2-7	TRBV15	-	CATSSPPRDMTYEQHF	TGTGCCACCAGCAGCCCCCCTCGGGACATGACCTACGAGCAGCACTTC
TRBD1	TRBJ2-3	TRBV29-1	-	CSVRQGSDTQYF	TGCAGCGTCCGACAGGGATCAGATACGCAGTATTTT
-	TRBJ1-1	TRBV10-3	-	CAISVDRNTEAFF	TGTGCCATCAGTGTTGACAGAAACACTGAAGCTTTCTTT
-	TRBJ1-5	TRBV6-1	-	CASSEMEQGGQPQHF	TGTGCCAGCAGTGAAATGGAGCAGGGAGGTCAGCCCCAGCATTTT
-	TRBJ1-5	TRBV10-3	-	CAISQDGGQPQHF	TGTGCCATCAGTCAGGATGGAGGACAGCCCCAGCATTTT
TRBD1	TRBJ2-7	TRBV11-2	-	CASSLVGQGREQYF	TGTGCCAGCAGCTTAGTAGGACAGGGGAGAGAGCAGTACTTC
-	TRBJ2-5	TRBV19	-	CASQIPGRVTQYF	TGTGCCAGTCAAATCCCAGGTCGGGTGACCCAGTACTTC
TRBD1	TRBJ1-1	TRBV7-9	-	CASRYQGQANTEAFF	TGTGCCAGCAGATACCAGGGACAGGCGAACACTGAAGCTTTCTTT